This is a list of T cell receptor beta chains from one sample in a study of neoadjuvant anti-PD-1 for oral cavity cancer. Using immunoSEQ multiplex PCR, the repertoire was profiled, and TCRdb retains in-frame clones only, with some absent. The sample shows approximately 67,000 clones, about 83% of them seen only once. The sample here was PBMCs, taken before nivolumab (anti-PD-1) treatment. The receptors were sampled from a person between 40 and 79 years old with oral cavity squamous cell carcinoma. The CDR3 runs from the conserved cysteine through the conserved F or W. A D gene is named only where the DNA matches it firmly. Not every row has a clone size; where given, it reads once, few, many or a size class.

v_gene: TRBV9; abundance: .; j_gene: TRBJ2-3; d_gene: .; CDR3aa: CASSVALSQDTQYF; CDR3nt: TGTGCCAGCAGCGTAGCCCTTTCGCAAGATACGCAGTATTTT
v_gene: TRBV2; abundance: .; j_gene: TRBJ2-7; d_gene: .; CDR3aa: CASSEMVGTLGMYEQYF; CDR3nt: TGTGCCAGCAGTGAAATGGTAGGGACCTTGGGGATGTACGAGCAGTACTTC
v_gene: TRBV6-5; abundance: .; j_gene: TRBJ1-5; d_gene: .; CDR3aa: CASSRPLGEAQHF; CDR3nt: TGTGCCAGCAGCCGTCCCCTGGGCGAGGCGCAGCATTTT
v_gene: TRBV29-1; abundance: .; j_gene: TRBJ1-3; d_gene: .; CDR3aa: CSVGDGYSGNTIYF; CDR3nt: TGCAGCGTGGGGGACGGATACTCTGGAAACACCATATATTTT
v_gene: TRBV19; abundance: .; j_gene: TRBJ1-5; d_gene: TRBD1; CDR3aa: CAGGQQEGKPQHF; CDR3nt: TGTGCCGGGGGACAGCAGGAAGGGAAGCCCCAGCATTTT
v_gene: TRBV7-2; abundance: once; j_gene: TRBJ2-5; d_gene: TRBD2; CDR3aa: CASSQLAGAQETQYF; CDR3nt: TGTGCCAGCAGCCAGCTAGCGGGGGCACAAGAGACCCAGTACTTC
v_gene: TRBV7-6; abundance: .; j_gene: TRBJ1-1; d_gene: .; CDR3aa: CASSGGPADTEAFF; CDR3nt: TGTGCCAGCAGCGGGGGCCCCGCGGACACTGAAGCTTTCTTT
v_gene: TRBV2; abundance: .; j_gene: TRBJ1-5; d_gene: .; CDR3aa: CASTGEGNQPQHF; CDR3nt: TGTGCCAGCACCGGAGAGGGCAATCAGCCCCAGCATTTT
v_gene: TRBV11-2; abundance: .; j_gene: TRBJ1-2; d_gene: TRBD1; CDR3aa: CASSSPRRQGLLGYGYTF; CDR3nt: TGTGCCAGCAGCAGCCCCCGACGACAGGGCCTTTTGGGCTATGGCTACACCTTC
v_gene: TRBV9; abundance: few; j_gene: TRBJ2-1; d_gene: TRBD1; CDR3aa: CASSGTGAPSSYNEQFF; CDR3nt: TGTGCCAGCAGCGGTACAGGGGCGCCCAGCTCCTACAATGAGCAGTTCTTC
v_gene: TRBV9; abundance: .; j_gene: TRBJ2-7; d_gene: .; CDR3aa: CASSLDGAYEQYF; CDR3nt: TGTGCCAGCAGCCTGGACGGTGCCTACGAGCAGTACTTC
v_gene: TRBV2; abundance: .; j_gene: TRBJ2-2; d_gene: TRBD2; CDR3aa: CASGGLAGGTGELFF; CDR3nt: TGTGCCAGCGGGGGACTAGCGGGAGGTACCGGGGAGCTGTTTTTT
v_gene: TRBV6-6; abundance: .; j_gene: TRBJ2-1; d_gene: .; CDR3aa: CASSISGQYNEQFF; CDR3nt: TGTGCCAGCAGTATCAGTGGACAGTACAATGAGCAGTTCTTC
v_gene: TRBV5-1; abundance: .; j_gene: TRBJ2-3; d_gene: .; CDR3aa: CASSLVPGPDTQYF; CDR3nt: TGCGCCAGCAGCTTGGTCCCGGGACCGGATACGCAGTATTTT
v_gene: TRBV5-1; abundance: .; j_gene: TRBJ1-2; d_gene: .; CDR3aa: CASSLAITYGYTF; CDR3nt: TGCGCCAGCAGCTTAGCAATTACTTATGGCTACACCTTC
v_gene: TRBV27; abundance: .; j_gene: TRBJ1-1; d_gene: .; CDR3aa: CASSLEGMNTEAFF; CDR3nt: TGTGCCAGCAGTTTAGAGGGGATGAACACTGAAGCTTTCTTT
v_gene: TRBV2; abundance: .; j_gene: TRBJ1-5; d_gene: TRBD1; CDR3aa: CASSATGGVQPQHF; CDR3nt: TGTGCCAGCAGCGCTACAGGGGGCGTTCAGCCCCAGCATTTT
v_gene: TRBV9; abundance: .; j_gene: TRBJ1-2; d_gene: .; CDR3aa: CASSVGQGAYYGYTF; CDR3nt: TGTGCCAGCAGCGTAGGGCAGGGAGCATACTATGGCTACACCTTC
v_gene: TRBV21-1; abundance: .; j_gene: TRBJ2-2; d_gene: .; CDR3aa: CASSKANTGELFF; CDR3nt: TGTGCCAGCAGCAAAGCGAACACCGGGGAGCTGTTTTTT
v_gene: TRBV7-6; abundance: .; j_gene: TRBJ1-1; d_gene: TRBD1; CDR3aa: CASSSIRDSYLEAFF; CDR3nt: TGTGCCAGCAGCTCAATCCGGGACAGCTACCTTGAAGCTTTCTTT
v_gene: TRBV5-1; abundance: .; j_gene: TRBJ2-3; d_gene: .; CDR3aa: CASRKEGGADTQYF; CDR3nt: TGCGCCAGCCGTAAAGAGGGGGGCGCAGATACGCAGTATTTT
v_gene: TRBV7-9; abundance: .; j_gene: TRBJ1-2; d_gene: .; CDR3aa: CASSFLGADYGYTF; CDR3nt: TGTGCCAGCAGCTTTCTGGGGGCTGACTATGGCTACACCTTC
v_gene: TRBV2; abundance: .; j_gene: TRBJ1-1; d_gene: .; CDR3aa: CASSSLSEAFF; CDR3nt: TGTGCCAGCAGCTCCCTGTCTGAAGCTTTCTTT
v_gene: TRBV6-1; abundance: .; j_gene: TRBJ2-3; d_gene: TRBD2; CDR3aa: CASSELAGAADTQYF; CDR3nt: TGTGCCAGCAGTGAACTAGCGGGGGCCGCAGATACGCAGTATTTT
v_gene: TRBV5-4; abundance: few; j_gene: TRBJ2-1; d_gene: TRBD2; CDR3aa: CASSFGLAGENEQFF; CDR3nt: TGTGCCAGCAGCTTTGGGCTAGCGGGAGAAAATGAGCAGTTCTTC
v_gene: TRBV29-1; abundance: once; j_gene: TRBJ1-5; d_gene: .; CDR3aa: CSVVGGPNQPQHF; CDR3nt: TGCAGCGTTGTCGGGGGGCCGAATCAGCCCCAGCATTTT
v_gene: TRBV29-1; abundance: .; j_gene: TRBJ2-1; d_gene: TRBD2; CDR3aa: CSVLAGDYNEQFF; CDR3nt: TGCAGCGTTTTAGCGGGAGACTACAATGAGCAGTTCTTC
v_gene: TRBV7-7; abundance: .; j_gene: TRBJ2-7; d_gene: TRBD1; CDR3aa: CASSPTGVGEQYF; CDR3nt: TGTGCTAGCAGCCCTACAGGGGTAGGCGAGCAGTACTTC
v_gene: TRBV11-2; abundance: .; j_gene: TRBJ2-3; d_gene: .; CDR3aa: CASSLELLGATQYF; CDR3nt: TGTGCCAGCAGCTTAGAACTCCTGGGTGCTACGCAGTATTTT
v_gene: TRBV25-1; abundance: .; j_gene: TRBJ2-1; d_gene: .; CDR3aa: CASSEGVRQFF; CDR3nt: TGTGCCAGCAGTGAGGGGGTCAGGCAGTTCTTC
v_gene: TRBV6-1; abundance: few; j_gene: TRBJ1-6; d_gene: .; CDR3aa: CASSPLDLSNSPLHF; CDR3nt: TGTGCCAGCAGTCCACTGGACTTAAGCAATTCACCCCTCCACTTT
v_gene: TRBV15; abundance: .; j_gene: TRBJ2-5; d_gene: .; CDR3aa: CATSRDQGLQETQYF; CDR3nt: TGTGCCACCAGCAGAGACCAGGGTCTCCAAGAGACCCAGTACTTC
v_gene: TRBV7-3; abundance: .; j_gene: TRBJ2-5; d_gene: TRBD1; CDR3aa: CASSQNTGAGTQYF; CDR3nt: TGTGCCAGCAGCCAAAATACAGGGGCCGGGACCCAGTACTTC
v_gene: TRBV5-1; abundance: .; j_gene: TRBJ2-2; d_gene: .; CDR3aa: CASSFFGAGTGELFF; CDR3nt: .
v_gene: TRBV7-8; abundance: few; j_gene: TRBJ1-6; d_gene: .; CDR3aa: CASSLLNPGNSPLHF; CDR3nt: TGTGCCAGCAGCTTACTAAACCCGGGGAATTCACCCCTCCACTTT
v_gene: TRBV15; abundance: .; j_gene: TRBJ2-7; d_gene: TRBD1; CDR3aa: CATSRDDRGFAEQYF; CDR3nt: TGTGCCACCAGCAGAGATGACAGGGGGTTTGCCGAGCAGTACTTC